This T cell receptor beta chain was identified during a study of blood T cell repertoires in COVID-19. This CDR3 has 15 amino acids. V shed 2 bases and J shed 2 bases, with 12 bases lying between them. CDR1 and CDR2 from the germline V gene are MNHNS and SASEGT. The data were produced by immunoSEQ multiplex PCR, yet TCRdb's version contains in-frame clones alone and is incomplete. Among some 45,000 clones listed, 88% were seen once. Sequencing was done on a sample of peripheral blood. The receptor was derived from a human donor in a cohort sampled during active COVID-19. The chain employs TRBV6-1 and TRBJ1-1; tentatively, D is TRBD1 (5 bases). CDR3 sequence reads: CASSEQAGVNTEAFF. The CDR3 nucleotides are TGTGCCAGCAGTGAACAGGCGGGGGTCAACACTGAAGCTTTCTTT.